These 6 T cell receptor beta chains came from one sample sequenced in a study of blood T cells in healthy people across ages. A second about 6 to 12 cycle PCR used barcoded and J-beta primers. TCRdb re-analysed the 5' RACE reads in MiXCR, keeping a single row per CDR3 protein. Of some 1.1 million distinct CDR3 sequences listed, around two fifths are singletons. What was sequenced was blood. These receptor sequences come from a man younger than 35 in good health.

Points on this clonotype: A read error may be the cause here, since a much bigger clone is one base away. The rearrangement links TRBV4-2 to TRBJ2-7, with D unresolved. This CDR3 is 13 amino acids long. The V gene lost 3 bases and the J gene lost 7 bases, with 13 bases spanning the gap. CDR1 is LGHNA, CDR2 YNFKEQ, per germline. DNA for the CDR3: TGTGCCAGCAGCCACGGTCTTGTTAGTGAGCAGTACTTC. Amino acids: CASSHGLVSEQYF.

This clonotype was counted only a few times. V and J are TRBV10-3 and TRBJ1-6, with 7 bases lining up with TRBD1. With 7 bases clipped from V and 7 bases from J, the junction kept 4 bases outside the gene matches. Per germline, CDR1 ENHRY and CDR2 SYGVKD. This CDR3 comprises 13 residues. The CDR3 is CAIKGDRNSPLHF. The CDR3 DNA reads TGTGCCATCAAGGGGGACAGAAATTCACCCCTCCACTTT.

This clonotype was detected only a few times. V and J are TRBV27 and TRBJ1-2, with 7 bases fitting TRBD1. The CDR3 runs to 14 residues. J lost 4 bases, V lost 1 base, and 3 bases had no gene match. Germline V gene lookup returns CDR1 MNHEY and CDR2 SMNVEV (reference sequence). Written as DNA, the CDR3 is TGTGCCAGCAGTTTATGGCCAGGGGGCTATGGCTACACCTTC. Amino acid sequence: CASSLWPGGYGYTF.

This clonotype has more than one count but fewer than ten. V usage is TRBV4-1 and J usage is TRBJ2-1; 8 positions match TRBD2. J gave up 3 bases and V 1 base, and 11 bases lay outside the gene matches. The CDR3 is 18 amino acids. The germline CDR1 and CDR2 sequences are MGHRA and YSYEKL. CDR3 coding DNA: TGCGCCAGCAGCCAAGGTTCCCAAGCGGGGGTTAACTACAATGAGCAGTTCTTC. Amino acids: CASSQGSQAGVNYNEQFF.

This clonotype has just a few counts. The chain uses TRBV30 and TRBJ2-3; D unclear. V was clipped by 4 bases and J by 3 bases, with 5 bases between them. Germline-derived CDR1 and CDR2 are GTSNPN and SVGIG (reference sequence). The CDR3 is 11 amino acids. The CDR3 DNA reads as TGTGCCTGGAAGGGTACAGATACGCAGTATTTT. The encoded protein is CAWKGTDTQYF. Combining the CDR3 with reference TRBV30 and TRBJ2-3 gives the whole variable domain SQTIHQWPATLVQPVGSPLSLECTVEGTSNPNLYWYRQAAGRGLQLLFYSVGIGQISSEVPQNLSASRPQDRQFILSSKKLLLSDSGFYLCAWKGTDTQYFGPGTRLTVL.

The rearrangement joins TRBV5-1 to TRBJ2-3; 9 nucleotides line up with TRBD1. From germline, CDR1 is SGHRS and CDR2 YFSETQ. The CDR3 runs 15 residues. The ends lost 5 bases at V and 6 bases at J; junction bases unmatched: 10. This CDR3 is CASSYRDRDRDTQYF. For the CDR3, the DNA is TGCGCCAGCAGTTACCGGGACAGGGATCGCGATACGCAGTATTTT.